This is a list of T cell receptor beta chains from one sample in a study of immune characterization of retroperitoneal liposarcoma. In TCRdb, the PCR reads were re-called with MiXCR into one record per CDR3 protein. The table lists about 3,000 distinct CDR3 sequences, nearly 45% of them singletons. The specimen sequenced was tumor tissue. These receptors came from a male donor with retroperitoneal liposarcoma. Both conserved end residues are part of each CDR3. Fields, in order: V gene, clone size, D gene, J gene, CDR3 protein, CDR3 DNA. A D gene is named only where the DNA matches it firmly. The size entry is marked missing in some rows and otherwise reads once, few, many or a size class.

TRBV6-1,once,NA,TRBJ2-3,CASSEEVSMEGDTQYF,TGTGCCAGCAGTGAAGAAGTCAGCATGGAGGGCGATACGCAGTATTTT
TRBV20-1,few,TRBD2,TRBJ2-7,CSARVRGGGYEQYF,TGCAGTGCTAGAGTCCGGGGGGGGGGCTACGAGCAGTACTTC
TRBV6-1,large,NA,TRBJ1-6,CASRRSGNSPLHF,TGTGCCAGCAGACGATCGGGGAATTCACCCCTCCACTTT
TRBV25-1,NA,NA,TRBJ2-1,CASTPGTPPYEQFF,TGTGCCAGCACACCCGGGACGCCGCCCTACGAGCAGTTCTTC
TRBV12-3/TRBV12-4,NA,NA,TRBJ2-1,CASSLYLGYNEQFF,TGTGCCAGCAGTTTATATTTGGGTTACAATGAGCAGTTCTTC
TRBV30,NA,NA,TRBJ1-4,CAWSLIRASNEKLFF,TGTGCCTGGAGCCTTATCCGGGCTTCTAATGAAAAACTGTTTTTT
TRBV7-6,many,TRBD2,TRBJ2-1,CASSLGGLAGYYNEQFF,TGTGCCAGCAGCTTAGGGGGACTAGCGGGCTACTACAATGAGCAGTTCTTC
TRBV28,medium-sized,NA,TRBJ2-7,CASSSSLVSYEQYF,TGTGCCAGCAGTTCTTCACTAGTTTCCTACGAGCAGTACTTC
TRBV6-6,NA,NA,TRBJ2-5,CASSYWGTRGIGDEQYF,TGTGCCAGCAGTTACTGGGGGACTCGGGGGATTGGAGATGAGCAGTACTTC
TRBV7-8,NA,NA,TRBJ2-1,CASSPLNRPKLDEQFF,TGTGCCAGCAGCCCACTCAACAGACCTAAGCTCGATGAGCAGTTCTTC
TRBV12-3/TRBV12-4,NA,TRBD1,TRBJ2-1,CASSYLDRGGDEQFF,TGTGCCAGCAGTTACCTGGACAGGGGGGGCGATGAGCAGTTCTTC
TRBV6-6,NA,TRBD1,TRBJ2-1,CASSWDSYEQFF,TGTGCCAGCAGTTGGGACAGCTACGAGCAGTTCTTC
TRBV7-6,NA,TRBD2,TRBJ2-5,CASSPGLAGGLETQYF,TGTGCCAGCAGCCCTGGACTAGCGGGCGGGCTTGAGACCCAGTACTTC
TRBV3-1,few,NA,TRBJ2-1,CASRLGAGDEQFF,TGTGCCAGCAGATTGGGGGCCGGGGATGAGCAGTTCTTC
TRBV20-1,NA,TRBD2,TRBJ2-2,CSARVVAGGDTGELFF,TGCAGTGCTAGAGTGGTAGCGGGAGGTGATACCGGGGAGCTGTTTTTT
TRBV7-2,few,NA,TRBJ2-1,CASSLAPSERREQFF,TGTGCCAGCAGCTTAGCACCCTCTGAGAGGAGGGAGCAGTTCTTC
TRBV6-1,NA,TRBD1,TRBJ2-1,CASSDHPGQGGNEQFF,TGTGCCAGCAGTGACCATCCGGGACAGGGAGGGAATGAGCAGTTCTTC
TRBV6-1,NA,NA,TRBJ2-1,CASQGGTVYNEQFF,TGTGCCAGCCAAGGGGGGACAGTTTACAATGAGCAGTTCTTC
TRBV12-5,once,TRBD1,TRBJ2-1,CASGLATGASYNEQFF,TGTGCTAGTGGTTTGGCCACAGGGGCGTCCTACAATGAGCAGTTCTTC
TRBV7-6,NA,TRBD2,TRBJ2-1,CASSLGVSGTYNEQFF,TGTGCCAGCAGCTTAGGGGTTAGCGGGACATACAATGAGCAGTTCTTC
TRBV11-3,large,NA,TRBJ2-1,CASSFGTSEQFF,TGTGCCAGCAGCTTTGGGACTTCTGAGCAGTTCTTC
TRBV7-8,medium-sized,TRBD1,TRBJ1-5,CASSVPGQGQPQHF,TGTGCCAGCAGCGTTCCGGGACAGGGGCAGCCCCAGCATTTT
TRBV6-1,hyperexpanded,TRBD2,TRBJ2-5,CASRAGTSGARREEQYF,TGTGCCAGCCGGGCCGGGACTAGCGGGGCCAGGAGGGAGGAGCAGTACTTC
TRBV24-1,NA,NA,TRBJ2-1,CATSASRGGDEQFF,TGTGCCACCAGTGCAAGCAGGGGGGGGGATGAGCAGTTCTTC
TRBV6-1,NA,TRBD1,TRBJ1-4,CASSPPTGRRNEKLFF,TGTGCCAGCAGTCCTCCGACAGGGAGGAGAAATGAAAAACTGTTTTTT
TRBV6-6,NA,TRBD2,TRBJ2-2,CATSLAGGGELFF,TGTGCCACCTCGTTAGCGGGAGGTGGGGAGCTGTTTTTT
TRBV12-3/TRBV12-4,medium-sized,NA,TRBJ2-7,CASSLEWGAGTYEQYF,TGTGCCAGCAGTTTAGAGTGGGGAGCAGGAACCTACGAGCAGTACTTC
TRBV11-2,NA,TRBD1,TRBJ2-5,CASSLDRTGVRGTQYF,TGTGCCAGCAGCTTAGACAGGACAGGGGTCCGTGGGACCCAGTACTTC
TRBV6-6,large,NA,TRBJ1-1,CASSDLGVPTEAFF,TGTGCCAGCAGCGATCTAGGGGTGCCCACTGAAGCTTTCTTT
TRBV6-1,few,NA,TRBJ2-1,CASSVGRGYNEQFF,TGTGCCAGCAGTGTTGGGCGGGGATACAATGAGCAGTTCTTC